This record looks at one T cell receptor beta chain sequence and its context. Its specificity is unknown. This specimen belongs to a study of STAT5B mutations in CD4+ large granular lymphocyte leukemia. About the study: Healthy donors showed HLA-associated enrichment of the CDR3 'QG' motif.

This was a survey-level run. Some clones are missing from TCRdb's copy, which holds only in-frame ones; the method was immunoSEQ multiplex PCR. The sample comprises more than 30,000 clones, roughly 91% of which are singletons, and around 0.38% rests with the top ten. Study results and caveats: TRBV06-family usage was enriched in top patient clones (8/27) versus controls (2/35).

The V gene's germline CDR1 is SGHRS and CDR2 YFSETQ. V was clipped by 6 bases and J by 5 bases; unmatched bases: 6. The CDR3 has 13 residues. Healthy controls were blood donor buffy coats. The chain uses TRBV5-1 and TRBJ2-3; 7 nucleotides align to TRBD1. Sequenced input: CD4+ T cells from blood buffy coats. The source is a human donor in good health. CDR3 in DNA: TGCGCCAGCACGACAGGGTCGGGAGATACGCAGTATTTT. Residues: CASTTGSGDTQYF.